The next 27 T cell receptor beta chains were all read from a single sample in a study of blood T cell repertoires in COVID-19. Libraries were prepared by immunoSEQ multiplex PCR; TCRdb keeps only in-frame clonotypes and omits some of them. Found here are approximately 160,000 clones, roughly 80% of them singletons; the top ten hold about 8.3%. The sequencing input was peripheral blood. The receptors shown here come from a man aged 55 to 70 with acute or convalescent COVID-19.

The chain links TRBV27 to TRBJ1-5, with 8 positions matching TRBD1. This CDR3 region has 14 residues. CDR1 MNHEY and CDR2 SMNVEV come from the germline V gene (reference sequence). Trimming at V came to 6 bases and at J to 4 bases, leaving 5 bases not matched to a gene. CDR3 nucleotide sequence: TGTGCCAGCAGGAGGACAGGGACTAATCAGCCCCAGCATTTT. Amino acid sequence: CASRRTGTNQPQHF.

CDR3 loop: CASSLRTGGLVNTDTQYF. DNA for the CDR3: TGTGCCAGCAGCTTAAGGACAGGAGGACTGGTGAATACAGATACGCAGTATTTT. V usage is TRBV7-9 and J usage is TRBJ2-3; 7 bases map to TRBD1. The CDR3 is made up of 18 amino acids. Germline V gene data show CDR1 as SEHNR and CDR2 as FQNEAQ (reference sequence). V shed 2 bases and J 3 bases; nucleotides not matched to a gene: 14.

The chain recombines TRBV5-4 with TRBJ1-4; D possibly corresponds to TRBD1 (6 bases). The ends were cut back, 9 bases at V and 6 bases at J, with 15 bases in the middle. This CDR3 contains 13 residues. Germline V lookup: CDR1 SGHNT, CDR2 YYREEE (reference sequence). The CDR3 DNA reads TGTGCCACCGCACAGGGCAGCGATGAAAAACTGTTTTTT. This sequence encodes CATAQGSDEKLFF. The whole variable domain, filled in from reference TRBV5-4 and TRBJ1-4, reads ETGVTQSPTHLIKTRGQQVTLRCSSQSGHNTVSWYQQALGQGPQFIFQYYREEENGRGNFPPRFSGLQFPNYSSELNVNALELDDSALYLCATAQGSDEKLFFGSGTQLSVL.

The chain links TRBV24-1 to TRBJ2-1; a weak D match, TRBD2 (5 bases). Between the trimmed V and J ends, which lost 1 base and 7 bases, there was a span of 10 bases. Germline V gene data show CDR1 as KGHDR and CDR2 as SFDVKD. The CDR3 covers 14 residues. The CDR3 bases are TGTGCCACCAGTGATTTTGGGTCGGGGAATGAGCAGTTCTTC. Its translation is CATSDFGSGNEQFF.

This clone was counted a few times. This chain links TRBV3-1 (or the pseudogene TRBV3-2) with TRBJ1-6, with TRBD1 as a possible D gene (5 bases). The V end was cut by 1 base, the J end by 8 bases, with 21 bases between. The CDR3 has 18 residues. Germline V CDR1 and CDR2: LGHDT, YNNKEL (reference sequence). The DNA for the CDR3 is TGTGCCAGCAGCCAAGCCGCCTGGGGGGAAAGTATAGATTCACCCCTCCACTTT. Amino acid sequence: CASSQAAWGESIDSPLHF.

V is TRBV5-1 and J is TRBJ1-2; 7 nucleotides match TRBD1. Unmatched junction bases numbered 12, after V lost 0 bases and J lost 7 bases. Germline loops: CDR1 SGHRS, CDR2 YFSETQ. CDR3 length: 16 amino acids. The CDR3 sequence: CASSLDSRAGGPGYTF. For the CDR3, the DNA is TGCGCCAGCAGCTTGGACAGTAGGGCAGGGGGGCCTGGCTACACCTTC.

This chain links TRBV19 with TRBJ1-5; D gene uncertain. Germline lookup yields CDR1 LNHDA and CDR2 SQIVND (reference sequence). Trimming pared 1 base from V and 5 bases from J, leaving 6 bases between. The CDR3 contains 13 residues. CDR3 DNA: TGTGCCAGTAGTATAGGAGAGGATCAGCCCCAGCATTTT. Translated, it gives CASSIGEDQPQHF.

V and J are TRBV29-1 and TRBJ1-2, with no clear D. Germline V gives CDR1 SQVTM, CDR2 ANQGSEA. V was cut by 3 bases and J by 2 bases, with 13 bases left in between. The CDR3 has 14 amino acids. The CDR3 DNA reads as TGCAGCGTTGAGCCTCCCGCCAGAAACTATGGCTACACCTTC. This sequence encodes CSVEPPARNYGYTF.

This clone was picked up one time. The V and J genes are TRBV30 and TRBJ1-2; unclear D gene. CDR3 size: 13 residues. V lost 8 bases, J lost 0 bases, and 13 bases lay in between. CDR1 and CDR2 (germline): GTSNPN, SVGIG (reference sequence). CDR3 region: CARMNRANYGYTF. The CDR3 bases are TGTGCCCGGATGAACAGAGCTAACTATGGCTACACCTTC.

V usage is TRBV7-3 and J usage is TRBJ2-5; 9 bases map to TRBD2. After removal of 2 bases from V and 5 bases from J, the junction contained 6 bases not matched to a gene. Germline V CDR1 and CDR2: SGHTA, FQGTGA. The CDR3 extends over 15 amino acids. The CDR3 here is CASSLVAGAGETQYF. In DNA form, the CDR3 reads TGTGCCAGCAGCTTAGTAGCGGGGGCCGGGGAGACCCAGTACTTC.

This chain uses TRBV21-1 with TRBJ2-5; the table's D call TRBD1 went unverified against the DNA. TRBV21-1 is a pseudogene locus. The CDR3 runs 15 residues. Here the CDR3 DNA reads TGTGCCAGCAGCAAAAGCCCCAGGGGGCAGGAGACCCAGTACTTC. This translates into CASSKSPRGQETQYF.

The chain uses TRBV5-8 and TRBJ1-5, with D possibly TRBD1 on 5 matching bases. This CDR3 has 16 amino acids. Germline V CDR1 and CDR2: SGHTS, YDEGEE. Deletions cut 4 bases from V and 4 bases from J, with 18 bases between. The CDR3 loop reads CASSERDARPNQPQHF. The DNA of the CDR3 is TGTGCCAGCAGCGAGCGGGACGCCCGGCCTAATCAGCCCCAGCATTTT.

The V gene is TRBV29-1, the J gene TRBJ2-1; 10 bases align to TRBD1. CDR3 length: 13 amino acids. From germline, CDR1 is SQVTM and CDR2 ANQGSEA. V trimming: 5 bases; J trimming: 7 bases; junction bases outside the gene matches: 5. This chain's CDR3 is CSVRTGGRNEQFF. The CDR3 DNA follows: TGCAGCGTTCGGACAGGGGGACGGAATGAGCAGTTCTTC.

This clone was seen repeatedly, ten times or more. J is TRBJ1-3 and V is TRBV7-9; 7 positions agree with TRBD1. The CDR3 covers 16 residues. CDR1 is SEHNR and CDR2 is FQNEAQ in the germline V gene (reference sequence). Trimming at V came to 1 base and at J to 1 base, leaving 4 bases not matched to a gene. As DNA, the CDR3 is TGTGCCAGCAGCTTAGAGAGACAGGGATCTGGAAACACCATATATTTT. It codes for CASSLERQGSGNTIYF.

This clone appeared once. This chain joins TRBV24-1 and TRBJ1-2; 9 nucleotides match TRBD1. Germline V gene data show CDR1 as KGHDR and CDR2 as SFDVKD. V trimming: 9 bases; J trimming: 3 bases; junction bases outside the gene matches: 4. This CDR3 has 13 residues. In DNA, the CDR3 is TGTGCCACCGGCACAGGGGGCGACTATGGCTACACCTTC. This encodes CATGTGGDYGYTF.

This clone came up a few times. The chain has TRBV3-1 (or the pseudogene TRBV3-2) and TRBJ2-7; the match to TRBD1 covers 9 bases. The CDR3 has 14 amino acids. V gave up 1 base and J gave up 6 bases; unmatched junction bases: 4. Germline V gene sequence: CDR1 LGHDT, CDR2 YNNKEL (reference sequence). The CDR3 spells CASSQGDRVSEQYF. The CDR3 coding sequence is TGTGCCAGCAGCCAAGGGGACAGGGTGAGCGAGCAGTACTTC.

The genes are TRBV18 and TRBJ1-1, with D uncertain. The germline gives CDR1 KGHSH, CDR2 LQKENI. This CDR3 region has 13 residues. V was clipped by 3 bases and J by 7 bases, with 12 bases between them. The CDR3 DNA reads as TGTGCCAGCTCACCCGCGGGGTTTGGTGAAGCTTTCTTT. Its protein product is CASSPAGFGEAFF. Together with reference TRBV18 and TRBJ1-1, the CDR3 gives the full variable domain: NAGVMQNPRHLVRRRGQEARLRCSPMKGHSHVYWYRQLPEEGLKFMVYLQKENIIDESGMPKERFSAEFPKEGPSILRIQQVVRGDSAAYFCASSPAGFGEAFFGQGTRLTVV.

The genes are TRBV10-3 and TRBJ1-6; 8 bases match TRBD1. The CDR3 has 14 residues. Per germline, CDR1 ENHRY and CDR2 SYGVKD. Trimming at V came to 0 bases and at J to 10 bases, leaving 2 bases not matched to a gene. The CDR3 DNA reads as TGTGCCATCAGTGAGTCGACAGGGGCGTCACCCCTCCACTTT. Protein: CAISESTGASPLHF.

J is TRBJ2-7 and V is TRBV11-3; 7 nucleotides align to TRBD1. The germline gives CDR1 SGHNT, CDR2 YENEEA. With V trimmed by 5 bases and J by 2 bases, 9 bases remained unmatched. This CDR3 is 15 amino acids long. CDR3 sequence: CASSPGIGTAYEQYF. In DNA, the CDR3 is TGTGCCAGCAGCCCAGGCATAGGGACAGCCTACGAGCAGTACTTC.

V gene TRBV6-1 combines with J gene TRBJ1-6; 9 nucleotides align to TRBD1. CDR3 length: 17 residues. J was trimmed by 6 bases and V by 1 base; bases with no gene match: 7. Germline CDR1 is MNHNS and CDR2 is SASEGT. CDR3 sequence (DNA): TGTGCCAGCAGTGAAGGGGTGGGACAGGGCGGTAATTCACCCCTCCACTTT. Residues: CASSEGVGQGGNSPLHF.

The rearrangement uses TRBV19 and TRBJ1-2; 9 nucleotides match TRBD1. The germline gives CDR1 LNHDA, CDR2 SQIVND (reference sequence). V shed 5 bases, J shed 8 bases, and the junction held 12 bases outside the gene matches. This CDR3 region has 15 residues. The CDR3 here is CASSSGDRALGGYTF. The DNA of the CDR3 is TGTGCCAGTAGTTCAGGGGACAGGGCATTAGGAGGCTACACCTTC.

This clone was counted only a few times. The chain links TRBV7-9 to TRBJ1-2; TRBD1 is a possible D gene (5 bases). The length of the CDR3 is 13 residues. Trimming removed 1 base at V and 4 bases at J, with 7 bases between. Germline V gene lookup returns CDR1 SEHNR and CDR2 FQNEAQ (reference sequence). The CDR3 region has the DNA TGTGCCAGCAGCTTAGGGGGCAGCTATGGCTACACCTTC. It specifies CASSLGGSYGYTF.

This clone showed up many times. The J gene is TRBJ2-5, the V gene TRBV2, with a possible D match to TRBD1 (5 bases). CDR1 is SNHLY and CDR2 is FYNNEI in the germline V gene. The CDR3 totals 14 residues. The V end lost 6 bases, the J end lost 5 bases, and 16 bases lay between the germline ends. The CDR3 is CASRKGAGKETQYF. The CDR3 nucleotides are TGTGCCAGCAGGAAAGGGGCAGGGAAGGAGACCCAGTACTTC.

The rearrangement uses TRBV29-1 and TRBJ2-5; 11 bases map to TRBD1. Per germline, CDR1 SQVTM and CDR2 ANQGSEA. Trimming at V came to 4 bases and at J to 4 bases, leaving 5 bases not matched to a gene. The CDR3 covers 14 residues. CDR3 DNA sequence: TGCAGCGTTGTTGGACAGGGGGCAGGAGAGACCCAGTACTTC. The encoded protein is CSVVGQGAGETQYF.

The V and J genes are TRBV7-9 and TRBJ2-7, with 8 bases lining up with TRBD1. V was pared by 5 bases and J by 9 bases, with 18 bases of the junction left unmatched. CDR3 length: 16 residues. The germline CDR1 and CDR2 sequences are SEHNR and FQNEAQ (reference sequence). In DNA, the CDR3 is TGTGCCAGCAGCGCCCAACCGGGACAGGTTTTTGATGGGCAGTACTTC. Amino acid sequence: CASSAQPGQVFDGQYF.

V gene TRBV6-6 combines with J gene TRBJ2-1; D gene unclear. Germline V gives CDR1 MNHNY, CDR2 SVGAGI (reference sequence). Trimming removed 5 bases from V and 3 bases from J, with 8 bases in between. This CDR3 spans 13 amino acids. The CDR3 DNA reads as TGTGCCAGCAGTGGTAGTGGCTACAATGAGCAGTTCTTC. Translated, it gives CASSGSGYNEQFF.

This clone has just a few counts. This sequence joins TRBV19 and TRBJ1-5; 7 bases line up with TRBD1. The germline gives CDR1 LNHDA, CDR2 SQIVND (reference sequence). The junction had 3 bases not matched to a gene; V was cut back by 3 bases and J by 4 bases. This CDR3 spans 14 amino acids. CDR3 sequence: CASSMGQKNQPQHF. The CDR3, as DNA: TGTGCCAGTAGTATGGGACAGAAGAATCAGCCCCAGCATTTT. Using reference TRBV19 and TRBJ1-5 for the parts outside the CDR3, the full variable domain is DGGITQSPKYLFRKEGQNVTLSCEQNLNHDAMYWYRQDPGQGLRLIYYSQIVNDFQKGDIAEGYSVSREKKESFPLTVTSAQKNPTAFYLCASSMGQKNQPQHFGDGTRLSIL.